This T cell receptor (beta chain) was sequenced for a study of identifying expanded T cells in peripheral blood. Collection occurred without any documented infections or immune events in donors. In germline, CDR1 is SGHVS, CDR2 FQNEAQ. The length of the CDR3 is 15 residues. V lost 5 bases, J lost 5 bases, and 11 bases stayed unmatched. Some clones are missing from TCRdb's copy, which holds only in-frame ones; the method was immunoSEQ multiplex PCR. The table lists 50,000 to 65,000 clones, more than 70% of them singletons. Sequencing was done on a sample of blood. V is TRBV7-8 and J is TRBJ1-2; the match to TRBD1 covers 7 bases. This TCR derives from a person between 18 and 75 years old in good health. The CDR3 DNA reads as TGTGCCAGCAGCCCCACCGGGACAGCCCCATATGGCTACACCTTC. It encodes CASSPTGTAPYGYTF.